One sample yielded the 24 T cell receptor beta chains listed below, sequenced in a study of blood T cell repertoires in COVID-19 (dated by TCRdb to between 2020 and 2021). The library was prepared using the immunoSEQ multiplex PCR assay. TCRdb obtained this table from immuneACCESS and retained in-frame rearrangements with V and J assigned. These tables miss some clones; where compared with another copy, unresolved V genes account for less than half of the shortfall, and the remainder is unexplained. Present in this sample are roughly 240,000 clones, around 86% of which were seen just once. 2% to 2.5% of the sample belongs to the ten largest clones. Sequencing used PBMCs or T cells enriched from blood (not recorded which). These TCRs come from a woman between 50 and 59 years old who had recovered from COVID-19.

For the CDR3, the DNA is TGTGCCACTAGACGGGGCTACGAGCAGTACTTC. This gives the protein CATRRGYEQYF. The chain has TRBV27 and TRBJ2-7; maybe TRBD2 (5 bases). Germline lookup yields CDR1 MNHEY and CDR2 SMNVEV (reference sequence). This CDR3 contains 11 residues. With 10 bases removed from V and 3 bases from J, the gap between germline ends came to 10 bases.

J is TRBJ1-2 and V is TRBV29-1; D is unclear. Per germline, CDR1 SQVTM and CDR2 ANQGSEA. Trimming took off 4 bases at V and 0 bases at J, with 3 bases between the two ends. The CDR3 consists of 11 residues. The CDR3 DNA reads as TGCAGCGTTGGAGCTAACTATGGCTACACCTTC. Residues: CSVGANYGYTF. The full variable domain, with the rest looked up from reference TRBV29-1 and TRBJ1-2, is SAVISQKPSRDICQRGTSLTIQCQVDSQVTMMFWYRQQPGQSLTLIATANQGSEATYESGFVIDKFPISRPNLTFSTLTVSNMSPEDSSIYLCSVGANYGYTFGSGTRLTVV.

This clone came up many times. The CDR3 bases are TGCGCCAGCAGCTCCCTAGCGGGGGGGCCTGGGGAGCTGTTTTTT. It is translated as CASSSLAGGPGELFF. This chain joins TRBV5-1 and TRBJ2-2; 12 bases align to TRBD2. Germline V gene data show CDR1 as SGHRS and CDR2 as YFSETQ. The CDR3 length is 15 residues. Losses at the gene ends were 3 bases for V and 8 bases for J; bases not matched to a gene: 5.

V and J are TRBV7-6 and TRBJ2-2; 7 positions agree with TRBD1. Germline trimming cut 4 bases from V and 5 bases from J; bases unmatched to any gene: 7. The CDR3 is 15 residues long. Germline V gene lookup returns CDR1 SGHVS and CDR2 FNYEAQ. CDR3 bases: TGTGCCAGCAGCTCCCGACAGGGTAGAACCGGGGAGCTGTTTTTT. Protein sequence: CASSSRQGRTGELFF.

V is TRBV28 and J is TRBJ1-2, with D tentatively TRBD1 (6 bases). Germline CDR1 and CDR2: MDHEN and SYDVKM. The CDR3 has 13 amino acids. Trimming took 4 bases from V and 8 from J, leaving 14 bases between them. CDR3: CASSSLMGAGYTF. The CDR3, as DNA: TGTGCCAGCAGTTCCCTTATGGGGGCCGGCTACACCTTC.

The chain carries TRBV3-1 (or the pseudogene TRBV3-2) and TRBJ1-1, with D possibly TRBD1 on 5 matching bases. Per the germline V gene, CDR1 is LGHDT and CDR2 is YNNKEL (reference sequence). Trimming stripped 4 bases from V and 5 bases from J, with 14 bases between. CDR3 length: 14 residues. CDR3: CASSPRWGRTEAFF. The CDR3, as DNA: TGTGCCAGCAGCCCTCGATGGGGGAGGACTGAAGCTTTCTTT.

V and J are TRBV3-1 (or the pseudogene TRBV3-2) and TRBJ2-1; 15 bases match TRBD2. This CDR3 has 17 residues. CDR1 and CDR2 from the germline V gene are LGHDT and YNNKEL (reference sequence). J was trimmed by 7 bases and V by 4 bases; bases with no gene match: 8. The CDR3 region is CASSPGLAGGSGNEQFF. Here the CDR3 DNA reads TGTGCCAGCAGCCCGGGACTAGCGGGAGGTTCGGGAAATGAGCAGTTCTTC.

This chain connects TRBV18 to TRBJ1-4, with D possibly matching TRBD1 (5 bases). Trimming left V 1 base short and J 0 bases short, with 9 bases between. The CDR3 length is 16 residues. Germline CDR1 KGHSH, CDR2 LQKENI. DNA for the CDR3: TGTGCCAGCTCACCACGGGGGGGAGCAACTAATGAAAAACTGTTTTTT. It is translated as CASSPRGGATNEKLFF.

Only a few counts were recorded for this clone. This chain uses TRBV19 with TRBJ1-1, with D perhaps TRBD1 (5 bases). V was shortened by 6 bases and J by 5 bases, with 16 bases between the two germline ends. CDR1 and CDR2 (germline): LNHDA, SQIVND (reference sequence). CDR3 size: 14 residues. The CDR3 loop reads CASRNSGSGTEAFF. The CDR3 nucleotides are TGTGCCAGTAGGAATTCAGGGTCCGGGACTGAAGCTTTCTTT.

The chain employs TRBV5-1 and TRBJ2-6; no firm D call. V lost 2 bases, J lost 0 bases, and 12 bases lay in between. CDR1 is SGHRS and CDR2 is YFSETQ in the germline V gene. The CDR3 covers 17 residues. CDR3 region: CASSFGQLNSGANVLTF. The DNA for the CDR3 is TGCGCCAGCAGCTTTGGGCAGCTGAACTCTGGGGCCAACGTCCTGACTTTC.

This rearrangement joins TRBV30 to TRBJ1-2, with a weak D call TRBD1 (6 bases). The CDR3 sequence is 17 residues long. The germline CDR1 and CDR2 sequences are GTSNPN and SVGIG (reference sequence). Between the trimmed V and J ends, which lost 0 bases and 2 bases, there was a span of 19 bases. This chain's CDR3 is CAWSVYLRSGANYGYTF. The CDR3 DNA sequence: TGTGCCTGGAGTGTTTATCTTCGATCAGGGGCCAACTATGGCTACACCTTC.

This chain links TRBV7-2 with TRBJ2-2; D is possibly TRBD2 (5 bases). Trimming cost V 5 bases and J 8 bases, with 12 bases left between them. Germline assignment: CDR1 SGHTA and CDR2 FQGNSA. The CDR3 length is 13 residues. The CDR3 is CASSPHQRGELFF. CDR3 nucleotide sequence: TGTGCCAGCAGCCCACATCAGCGGGGGGAGCTGTTTTTT.

This chain uses TRBV18 with TRBJ1-1; D is unclear. From germline, CDR1 is KGHSH and CDR2 LQKENI. There are 15 residues in the CDR3. With 1 base removed from V and 3 bases from J, the gap between germline ends came to 12 bases. CDR3 bases: TGTGCCAGCTCACCACTCCCCCCAACGGACACTGAAGCTTTCTTT. Protein product: CASSPLPPTDTEAFF.

This chain joins TRBV9 and TRBJ1-3; TRBD1 is a possible D gene (5 bases). Germline CDR1 reads SGDLS; CDR2 reads YYNGEE. Trimming cost V 3 bases and J 8 bases, with 9 bases left between them. The CDR3 is made up of 12 amino acids. The CDR3 DNA follows: TGTGCCAGCAGCGCGGGGGGGGACACCATATATTTT. Translated: CASSAGGDTIYF.

The J gene is TRBJ2-5, the V gene TRBV6-2 or TRBV6-3; D is unclear. Germline CDR1 and CDR2: MNHEY and SVGEGT. CDR3 length: 12 amino acids. V was trimmed by 6 bases and J by 2 bases, leaving 7 bases between them. The CDR3 region is CASSLVQETQYF. In nucleotides, the CDR3 is TGTGCCAGCAGCTTAGTGCAAGAGACCCAGTACTTC.

This chain links TRBV6-5 with TRBJ2-7; 8 positions match TRBD1. V lost 6 bases to trimming and J lost 4 bases; unmatched junction nucleotides: 11. The CDR3 is made up of 15 amino acids. Germline CDR1 is MNHEY and CDR2 is SVGAGI. The CDR3 region is CASSGQGHQEYEQYF. The CDR3 DNA reads as TGTGCCAGCAGCGGACAGGGCCATCAGGAATACGAGCAGTACTTC.

The V call is TRBV28, the J call TRBJ2-1; 8 nucleotides line up with TRBD2. The V gene end was trimmed by 7 bases and the J gene end by 4 bases; junction bases not matched to a gene: 9. Germline CDR1 MDHEN, CDR2 SYDVKM. There are 15 residues in the CDR3. The CDR3 region has the DNA TGTGCCAGCACCCTACCGGGGACTAGTTACAATGAGCAGTTCTTC. This encodes CASTLPGTSYNEQFF.

CDR3 residues: CAISEWGQGSEKLFF. The CDR3 bases are TGTGCCATCAGTGAGTGGGGACAGGGGAGTGAAAAACTGTTTTTT. The chain recombines TRBV10-3 with TRBJ1-4; 10 bases map to TRBD1. The CDR3 sequence is 15 residues long. V lost 1 base to trimming and J lost 7 bases; unmatched junction nucleotides: 3. Germline CDR1 and CDR2: ENHRY and SYGVKD.

This chain links TRBV3-1 (or the pseudogene TRBV3-2) with TRBJ2-1; D might be TRBD2 (6 bases). V was shortened by 0 bases and J by 4 bases, with 16 bases between the two germline ends. CDR1 and CDR2 (germline): LGHDT, YNNKEL (reference sequence). The CDR3 is 17 amino acids. DNA of the CDR3: TGTGCCAGCAGCCAAGATGATCTGCTAGGAGGGTACAATGAGCAGTTCTTC. Protein: CASSQDDLLGGYNEQFF.

The rearrangement links TRBV3-1 (or the pseudogene TRBV3-2) to TRBJ1-3, with a tentative D call TRBD1 (6 bases). The germline V gene has CDR1 LGHDT and CDR2 YNNKEL (reference sequence). Trimming cost V 3 bases and J 6 bases, with 12 bases left between them. The CDR3 totals 14 residues. The CDR3 region is CASSQGHSINTIYF. CDR3 nucleotides: TGTGCCAGCAGCCAGGGACACAGCATAAACACCATATATTTT.

This clone was seen repeatedly, ten times or more. The rearrangement links TRBV6-2 or TRBV6-3 to TRBJ1-5; TRBD1 matches at 9 bases. Trimming at V came to 5 bases and at J to 6 bases, leaving 5 bases not matched to a gene. Germline V gives CDR1 MNHEY, CDR2 SVGEGT. The CDR3 extends over 14 amino acids. The CDR3 DNA follows: TGTGCCAGCAGTACCTGGACAGGGGTTCAGCCCCAGCATTTT. Its translation: CASSTWTGVQPQHF.

This clone qualifies as medium-sized. The chain uses TRBV27 and TRBJ1-4; unclear D gene. In germline, CDR1 is MNHEY, CDR2 SMNVEV (reference sequence). There are 13 residues in the CDR3. V was shortened by 5 bases and J by 10 bases, with 14 bases between the two germline ends. CDR3: CASSRGEVGKLFF. CDR3 DNA sequence: TGTGCCAGCAGTCGTGGGGAGGTCGGAAAACTGTTTTTT.

The chain has TRBV19 and TRBJ2-5; 10 bases are a match to TRBD1. The CDR3 loop spans 14 amino acids. Unmatched junction bases numbered 4, after V lost 4 bases and J lost 5 bases. Per germline, CDR1 LNHDA and CDR2 SQIVND (reference sequence). The DNA of the CDR3 is TGTGCCAGTAGTACGGACAGGGGGTTCGAGACCCAGTACTTC. It yields the protein CASSTDRGFETQYF.

The chain couples TRBV19 to TRBJ2-3, with TRBD2 matching 7 bases. CDR1 LNHDA and CDR2 SQIVND come from the germline V gene (reference sequence). The CDR3 has 14 amino acids. The trim removed 5 bases at V and 1 base at J, leaving 3 bases unmatched. Here the CDR3 reads CASSASGGTDTQYF. CDR3 nucleotides: TGTGCCAGTAGTGCTAGCGGAGGCACAGATACGCAGTATTTT.